This T cell receptor beta chain is drawn from a study of blood T cell repertoires in COVID-19. About the research overall: COVID-19 samples, acute and convalescent, were from the United States, Italy and Spain. From T cells, B-cell-depleted T cells, or PBMCs came the material, which was cDNA or gDNA.

The V end lost 4 bases, the J end lost 3 bases, and 19 bases lay between the germline ends. The CDR3 is 16 residues long. CDR1 SGHRS and CDR2 YFSETQ come from the germline V gene. Original methodology: Amplification from reference gene primers served as the basis for estimated nucleated cell counts. This table comes from immunoSEQ multiplex PCR, and its TCRdb copy is limited to in-frame clones, with some not included. That table gives V, J and clone size, and the DNA gave D and trimming. Seen here are around 130,000 clones, 90% observed once, and the top ten hold more than 9.5%. The V call is TRBV5-1, the J call TRBJ1-1; D perhaps matches TRBD1 (6 bases). The sample comprised peripheral blood. The sequence derives from a woman of 80 years or more with acute or convalescent COVID-19. The CDR3 loop reads CASSREGGRGDTEAFF. The CDR3 nucleotides are TGCGCCAGCAGCCGTGAGGGGGGGCGCGGGGACACTGAAGCTTTCTTT.